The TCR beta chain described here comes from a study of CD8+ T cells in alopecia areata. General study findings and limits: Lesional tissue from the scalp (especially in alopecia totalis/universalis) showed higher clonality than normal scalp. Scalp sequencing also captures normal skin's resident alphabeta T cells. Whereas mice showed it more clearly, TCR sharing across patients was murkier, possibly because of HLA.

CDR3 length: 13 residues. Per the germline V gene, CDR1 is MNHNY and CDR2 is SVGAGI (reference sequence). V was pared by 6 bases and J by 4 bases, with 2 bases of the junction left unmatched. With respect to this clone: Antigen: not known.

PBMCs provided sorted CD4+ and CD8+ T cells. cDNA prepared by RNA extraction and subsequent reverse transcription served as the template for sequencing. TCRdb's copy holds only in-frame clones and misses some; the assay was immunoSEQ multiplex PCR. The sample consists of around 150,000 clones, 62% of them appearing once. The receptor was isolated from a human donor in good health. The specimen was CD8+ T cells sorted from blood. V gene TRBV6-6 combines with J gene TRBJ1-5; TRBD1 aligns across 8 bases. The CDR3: CASRQGANQPQHF. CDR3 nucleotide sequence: TGTGCCAGCAGGCAGGGGGCTAATCAGCCCCAGCATTTT.